Listed below are T cell receptor beta chains from one sample, sequenced in a study of blood T cell repertoires in COVID-19. Sequenced by immunoSEQ multiplex PCR; TCRdb stores in-frame clones only, minus some. Here the sample spans 350,000 to 450,000 clones, about 90% being singletons. Sequencing was carried out using PBMCs or T cells enriched from blood (not recorded which). These receptors were obtained from a woman under 40 who had recovered from COVID-19. Both conserved end residues are part of each CDR3. Each record gives: J gene, clone size, V gene, D gene, CDR3 DNA, CDR3 protein. A D gene is named only where the DNA matches it firmly. The listing skips clone size in some rows; elsewhere it reads once, few, many or a size class.

j_gene: TRBJ1-5
abundance: NA
v_gene: TRBV5-6
d_gene: NA
CDR3nt: TGTGCCAGCAGCTCGGGAAGAAATCAGCCCCAGCATTTT
CDR3aa: CASSSGRNQPQHF

j_gene: TRBJ2-2
abundance: once
v_gene: TRBV11-3
d_gene: NA
CDR3nt: TGTGCCAGCAGCTTAAAACCCGCGGGCACCGGGGAGCTGTTTTTT
CDR3aa: CASSLKPAGTGELFF

j_gene: TRBJ2-7
abundance: NA
v_gene: TRBV29-1
d_gene: NA
CDR3nt: TGCAGCGTTGAGGCCTCTTCATATCCGACCTACGAGCAGTACTTC
CDR3aa: CSVEASSYPTYEQYF

j_gene: TRBJ1-6
abundance: NA
v_gene: TRBV7-2
d_gene: NA
CDR3nt: TGTGCCAGCAGCTTAGCCACCCCCGGACAGAATAGCTCACCCCTCCACTTT
CDR3aa: CASSLATPGQNSSPLHF

j_gene: TRBJ1-3
abundance: NA
v_gene: TRBV11-1
d_gene: NA
CDR3nt: TGTGCCAGCAGCCCGACGGGGAACTCTGGAAACACCATATATTTT
CDR3aa: CASSPTGNSGNTIYF

j_gene: TRBJ2-4
abundance: NA
v_gene: TRBV4-2
d_gene: TRBD2
CDR3nt: TGTGCCAGCAGCCAAGGCCCCCGTCCGGGAGGGCTACCCCCTCTTTTCAAAAACATTCAGTACTTC
CDR3aa: CASSQGPRPGGLPPLFKNIQYF

j_gene: TRBJ2-2
abundance: NA
v_gene: TRBV2
d_gene: TRBD2
CDR3nt: TGTGCCAGCAGTGCTAGCGGGGGGTACGGGGAGCTGTTTTTT
CDR3aa: CASSASGGYGELFF

j_gene: TRBJ1-1
abundance: NA
v_gene: TRBV20-1
d_gene: NA
CDR3nt: TGCAGTGCTAGAGATCTTGTAGCTTTCTTT
CDR3aa: CSARDLVAFF

j_gene: TRBJ1-4
abundance: NA
v_gene: TRBV9
d_gene: NA
CDR3nt: TGTGCCAGCAGCAAGTACGGGACACCCAAAGAAAAACTGTTTTTT
CDR3aa: CASSKYGTPKEKLFF

j_gene: TRBJ2-7
abundance: NA
v_gene: TRBV6-5
d_gene: TRBD1
CDR3nt: TGTGCCAGCAGTTACCGGGACAGGGGACTGTACGAGCAGTACTTC
CDR3aa: CASSYRDRGLYEQYF

j_gene: TRBJ1-1
abundance: NA
v_gene: TRBV6-5
d_gene: TRBD1
CDR3nt: TGTGCCAGCAGTTACTCGAGGGGGCGCGGAGAAGCTTTCTTT
CDR3aa: CASSYSRGRGEAFF

j_gene: TRBJ1-2
abundance: NA
v_gene: TRBV30
d_gene: NA
CDR3nt: TGTGCCTGGAGTGTACATCAGGGCTACACCTTC
CDR3aa: CAWSVHQGYTF

j_gene: TRBJ2-7
abundance: once
v_gene: TRBV7-9
d_gene: NA
CDR3nt: TGTGCCAGCAGCTCGATGACAGGCGAATCCTCCTACGAGCAGTACTTC
CDR3aa: CASSSMTGESSYEQYF

j_gene: TRBJ1-6
abundance: NA
v_gene: TRBV7-7
d_gene: TRBD1
CDR3nt: TGTGCTATCCGGGACAGAGATAATTCACCCCTCCACTTT
CDR3aa: CAIRDRDNSPLHF

j_gene: TRBJ2-7
abundance: NA
v_gene: TRBV11-2
d_gene: TRBD1
CDR3nt: TGTGCCAGCAGCTTACCCGGGACAGGGGGCTACGAGCAGTACTTC
CDR3aa: CASSLPGTGGYEQYF

j_gene: TRBJ2-5
abundance: NA
v_gene: TRBV2
d_gene: NA
CDR3nt: TGTGCCAGCGGCGAAGAGCAGGAAAAGACCCAGTACTTC
CDR3aa: CASGEEQEKTQYF